This is a list of T cell receptor beta chains from one sample in a study of OX40 agonist ivuxolimab in advanced cancers. Sequencing used immunoSEQ multiplex PCR; TCRdb keeps in-frame clones, though not all of them. This sample has tens of thousands of clones, with roughly 80% found just once. The source was CD4+ or CD8+ T cells sorted from blood, collected in a trial of the OX40 agonist ivuxolimab. The receptors shown here come from an adult with an advanced solid tumor such as melanoma, head and neck, liver or kidney cancer. The CDR3 runs from the conserved cysteine through the conserved F or W. D genes are given only for firm matches. Not every row has a clone size; where given, it reads once, few, many or a size class.

d_call j_call v_call clone_size cdr3_nt cdr3_aa
NA TRBJ2-1 TRBV5-3 few TGTGCCAGAAGTCCCCGAGGTAGCGGTTCCTACAATGAGCAGTTCTTC CARSPRGSGSYNEQFF
NA TRBJ2-2 TRBV7-9 NA TGTGCCAGCAGCCCTCCCCAGGGACCTGACACCGGGGAGCTGTTTTTT CASSPPQGPDTGELFF
NA TRBJ1-3 TRBV9 NA TGTGCCAGCAGCGTATTCTCGGGCCCAAACTCTGGAAACACCATATATTTT CASSVFSGPNSGNTIYF
TRBD1 TRBJ2-7 TRBV14 NA TGTGCCAGCAGCCAAGATCTTGGGTCCTGGGACAGAGCCTACGAGCAGTACTTC CASSQDLGSWDRAYEQYF
NA TRBJ2-2 TRBV5-4 NA TGTGCATCACGAAGGGGTAGCGGGGAGCTGTTTTTT CASRRGSGELFF
NA TRBJ1-1 TRBV6-5 NA TGTGCCAGCAGTTACATGGGGTATGGGACTGAAGCTTTCTTT CASSYMGYGTEAFF
NA TRBJ2-1 TRBV11-2 NA TGTGCCAGCAGCCTAAGCTTTTCCAGCTCCTACAATGAGCAGTTCTTC CASSLSFSSSYNEQFF
NA TRBJ2-1 TRBV5-1 NA TGCGCCAGCAGCTTTGGGACCTACAATGAGCAGTTCTTC CASSFGTYNEQFF
NA TRBJ1-1 TRBV2 few TGTGCCAGCAGTTTCCAGGGAATTGGGGGGAACACTGAAGCTTTCTTT CASSFQGIGGNTEAFF
NA TRBJ1-4 TRBV6-1 few TGTGCCAGCAGTGACGGACCTGCGTTTGTTAATGAAAAACTGTTTTTT CASSDGPAFVNEKLFF
NA TRBJ1-1 TRBV15 NA TGTGCCACCAGCTCCCTGGACGGACTTGAAGCTTTCTTT CATSSLDGLEAFF
NA TRBJ1-6 TRBV6-5 NA TGTGCCACTAGGTGGGGTTTGAATAATTCACCCCTCCACTTT CATRWGLNNSPLHF
TRBD1 TRBJ2-2 TRBV9 NA TGTGCCAGCAGCGTAGTCGGAGCAGGGGGCTTCACCGGGGAGCTGTTTTTT CASSVVGAGGFTGELFF
TRBD1 TRBJ1-2 TRBV28 NA TGTGCCAGCAGCCCCCGTAAAGGACAGGGCCTTATGCACTATGGCTACACCTTC CASSPRKGQGLMHYGYTF
NA TRBJ2-3 TRBV7-9 few TGTGCCAGCAGCTCAGCCGGCCGGCTAGGAAGCACAGATACGCAGTATTTT CASSSAGRLGSTDTQYF
NA TRBJ1-2 TRBV28 NA TGTGCCAGCAGTTCTGACAGGTGGGGGAACTATGGCTACACCTTC CASSSDRWGNYGYTF
TRBD1 TRBJ1-2 TRBV18 NA TGTGCCAGCTCACCGTCCGGGACAGGGGGTAACTACTATGGCTACACCTTC CASSPSGTGGNYYGYTF
NA TRBJ2-1 TRBV27 NA TGTGCCAGCAGTTTATCCACCTCGATGGATGAGCAGTTCTTC CASSLSTSMDEQFF
NA TRBJ1-5 TRBV28 NA TGTGCCAGCAGTTTTGGGACCTTCAATCAGCCCCAGCATTTT CASSFGTFNQPQHF
NA TRBJ2-7 TRBV9 few TGTGCCAGCAGCGTGGGGGCCCTCGCGGGAACCTACGAGCAGTACTTC CASSVGALAGTYEQYF
NA TRBJ1-1 TRBV9 few TGTGCCAGCAGCGTAAACAGCGGCCAGGGCACTGAAGCTTTCTTT CASSVNSGQGTEAFF
NA TRBJ2-2 TRBV2 NA TGTGCCAGCAGTGACAGCACCGGGGAGCTGTTTTTT CASSDSTGELFF
NA TRBJ2-2 TRBV4-2 few TGTGCCAGCAGCCAAGACATCTTCTACACCGGGGAGCTGTTTTTT CASSQDIFYTGELFF
TRBD2 TRBJ2-7 TRBV4-1 NA TGCGCCAGCAGCTTAGCGGGAGGCGGCTACGAGCAGTACTTC CASSLAGGGYEQYF
TRBD2 TRBJ2-7 TRBV2 NA TGTGCCAGCAGTGGGACTAGCGGGAGCGACGAGCAGTACTTC CASSGTSGSDEQYF
NA TRBJ1-3 TRBV29-1 medium-sized TGCAGCGTTGAAGCTTCTGGGGAGGGCTCGGGAAACACCATATATTTT CSVEASGEGSGNTIYF
NA TRBJ1-1 TRBV28 NA TGTGCCAGCAGGGCTAGAGGGCTTAGCATGAACACTGAAGCTTTCTTT CASRARGLSMNTEAFF
TRBD1 TRBJ1-1 TRBV4-1 NA TGCGCCAGCAGCCAGAACAGGGGGAACACTGAAGCTTTCTTT CASSQNRGNTEAFF
NA TRBJ1-2 TRBV13 NA TGTGCCAGCAGCTTAGAAACAGGATATGGCTACACCTTC CASSLETGYGYTF
NA TRBJ2-7 TRBV5-5 medium-sized TGTGCCAGCAGCTACTCCTCGGCCTACGAGCAGTACTTC CASSYSSAYEQYF
NA TRBJ2-5 TRBV6-5 few TGTGCCAGCAGTTACTCGAAACATGGGACCCAAGAGACCCAGTACTTC CASSYSKHGTQETQYF
NA TRBJ2-7 TRBV30 NA TGTGCCTGGCGAAGAACCCAGGGGAACGAGCAGTACTTC CAWRRTQGNEQYF
TRBD1 TRBJ1-2 TRBV5-6 NA TGTGCCAGCAGCACCTACAGGGGGCCCTATGGCTACACCTTC CASSTYRGPYGYTF
NA TRBJ2-7 TRBV4-1 NA TGCGCCAGCAGCTTAGACGGAGGGCCTGTCTACGAGCAGTACTTC CASSLDGGPVYEQYF
NA TRBJ2-7 TRBV6-1 NA TGTGCCAGCAGTTGGACACAGCCCAACTACGAGCAGTACTTC CASSWTQPNYEQYF
NA TRBJ2-1 TRBV27 NA TGTGCCAGCAGTTTAATTAGCGGCTACAATGAGCAGTTCTTC CASSLISGYNEQFF
NA TRBJ2-3 TRBV15 NA TGTGCCACCAGCAGAGATCAGGGAGGTTCAGATACGCAGTATTTT CATSRDQGGSDTQYF
TRBD1 TRBJ2-1 TRBV7-9 NA TGTGCCAGCAGCTTAGAGGGACAGGGGGCTAATGAGCAGTTCTTC CASSLEGQGANEQFF
NA TRBJ2-3 TRBV5-6 NA TGTGCCAGCAGCGGGGGATTGGATACGCAGTATTTT CASSGGLDTQYF
TRBD2 TRBJ2-3 TRBV14 NA TGTGCCAGCAGCCAAGATATTGGAGCGGGGGAGATCACAGATACGCAGTATTTT CASSQDIGAGEITDTQYF
NA TRBJ2-7 TRBV27 NA TGTGCCAGCAGTATACAGGACACTGGGAACGAGCAGTACTTC CASSIQDTGNEQYF
NA TRBJ2-7 TRBV10-2 once TGCGCCAGCAGTGAGGGGAATGGTTACGAGCAGTACTTC CASSEGNGYEQYF
TRBD2 TRBJ2-1 TRBV7-9 once TGTGCCAGCAGCTTGATTAGCGGGGAATTCCTTGAGCAGTTCTTC CASSLISGEFLEQFF
NA TRBJ1-2 TRBV2 few TGTGCCAGCCCGAAGGGGACTGGCTACACCTTC CASPKGTGYTF
NA TRBJ1-5 TRBV30 NA TGTGCCTGGAACGAAGATAGCAATCAGCCCCAGCATTTT CAWNEDSNQPQHF
TRBD1 TRBJ1-5 TRBV7-3 NA TGTGCCAGCAGCTTATCACAGGGGATAGGTTACGGCAATCAGCCCCAGCATTTT CASSLSQGIGYGNQPQHF
NA TRBJ2-5 TRBV6-5 NA TGTGCCAGCAGTTACGGCGCAGGGGTAGAGACCCAGTACTTC CASSYGAGVETQYF
NA TRBJ1-6 TRBV7-8 NA TGTGCCAGCAGCCAAGGGGCTTATAATTCACCCCTCCACTTT CASSQGAYNSPLHF
NA TRBJ2-5 TRBV14 few TGTGCCAGCAGCCAAGATGGACAGTCGCAAGAGACCCAGTACTTC CASSQDGQSQETQYF
NA TRBJ1-1 TRBV7-8 once TGTGCCAGCAGCTTAGACCCCCGACAGGCACGATCCACTGAAGCTTTCTTT CASSLDPRQARSTEAFF
TRBD1 TRBJ1-1 TRBV4-1 NA TGCGCCAGCAGCCACACCTCACGACAGGGTGAAGCTTTCTTT CASSHTSRQGEAFF
TRBD2 TRBJ2-5 TRBV6-6 once TGTGCCAGCAGTTACCTAGCGGGAGGGGAGACCCAGTACTTC CASSYLAGGETQYF
NA TRBJ2-1 TRBV4-1 NA TGCGCCAGCAGCCAAGAAGGGGGGATGGCGGGAGTTGCTTACAATGAGCAGTTCTTC CASSQEGGMAGVAYNEQFF
NA TRBJ1-6 TRBV27 NA TGTGCCAGCAGTTTATACACCGGTTCACCCCTCCACTTT CASSLYTGSPLHF
NA TRBJ2-7 TRBV7-6 NA TGTGCCAGCAGCCGCGGGGCTAGTCCCTACGAGCAGTACTTC CASSRGASPYEQYF
NA TRBJ2-7 TRBV7-9 NA TGTGCCAGCTCCCAAGGGTGGCCCTACGAGCAGTACTTC CASSQGWPYEQYF
NA TRBJ1-1 TRBV6-5 NA TGTGCCAGCAGTTACGGAGGGGACACTGAAGCTTTCTTT CASSYGGDTEAFF
TRBD1 TRBJ1-2 TRBV30 NA TGTGCCTGGAGTGGAGGACAGGTCTATGGCTACACCTTC CAWSGGQVYGYTF
TRBD1 TRBJ1-2 TRBV6-5 NA TGTGCCAGCAATCGGGGACAGGGGGCAAAGGGTGGCTACACCTTC CASNRGQGAKGGYTF
TRBD2 TRBJ2-7 TRBV5-4 NA TGTGCCAGCAGCTTGGGCGGGGGTGACGAGCAGTACTTC CASSLGGGDEQYF